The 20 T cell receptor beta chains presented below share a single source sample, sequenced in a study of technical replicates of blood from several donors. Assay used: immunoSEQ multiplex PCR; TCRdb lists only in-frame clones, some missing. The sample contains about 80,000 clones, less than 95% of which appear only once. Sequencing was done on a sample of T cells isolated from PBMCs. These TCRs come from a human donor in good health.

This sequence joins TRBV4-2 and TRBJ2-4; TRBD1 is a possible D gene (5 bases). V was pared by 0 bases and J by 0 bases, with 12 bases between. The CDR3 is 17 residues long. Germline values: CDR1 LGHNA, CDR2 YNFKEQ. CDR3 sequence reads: CASSQDWSGIAKNIQYF. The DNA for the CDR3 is TGTGCCAGCAGCCAAGATTGGTCAGGGATAGCCAAAAACATTCAGTACTTC.

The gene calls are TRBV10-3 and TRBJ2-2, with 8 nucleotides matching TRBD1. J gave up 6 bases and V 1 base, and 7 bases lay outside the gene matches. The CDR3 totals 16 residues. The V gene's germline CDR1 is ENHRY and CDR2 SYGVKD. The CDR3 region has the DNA TGTGCCATCAGTGAGTATGCAGGGGGCGCATCCGGGGAGCTGTTTTTT. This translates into CAISEYAGGASGELFF.

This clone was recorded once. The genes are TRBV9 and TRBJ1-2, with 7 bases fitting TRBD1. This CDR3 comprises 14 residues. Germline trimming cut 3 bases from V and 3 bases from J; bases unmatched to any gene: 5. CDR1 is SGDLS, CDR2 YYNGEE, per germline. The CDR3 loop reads CASSAEGAYYGYTF. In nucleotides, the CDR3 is TGTGCCAGCAGCGCGGAGGGGGCCTACTATGGCTACACCTTC.

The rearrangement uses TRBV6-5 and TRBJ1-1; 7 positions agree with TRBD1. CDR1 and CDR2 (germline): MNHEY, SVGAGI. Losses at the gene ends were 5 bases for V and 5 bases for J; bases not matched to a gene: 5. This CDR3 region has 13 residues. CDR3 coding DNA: TGTGCCAGCAGTACAGGGGTAGGAACTGAAGCTTTCTTT. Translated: CASSTGVGTEAFF.

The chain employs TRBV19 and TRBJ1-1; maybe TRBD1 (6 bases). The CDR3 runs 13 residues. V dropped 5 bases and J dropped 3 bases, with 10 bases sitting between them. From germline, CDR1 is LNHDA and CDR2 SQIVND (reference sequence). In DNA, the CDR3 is TGTGCCAGTAGTTTCGCAGGGGACACTGAAGCTTTCTTT. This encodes CASSFAGDTEAFF.

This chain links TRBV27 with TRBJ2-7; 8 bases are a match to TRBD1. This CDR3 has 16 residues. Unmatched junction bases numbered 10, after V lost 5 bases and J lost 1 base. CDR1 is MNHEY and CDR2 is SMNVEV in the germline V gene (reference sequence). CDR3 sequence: CASSVGPGQVSYEQYF. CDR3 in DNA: TGTGCCAGCAGTGTCGGTCCGGGACAGGTTTCCTACGAGCAGTACTTC.

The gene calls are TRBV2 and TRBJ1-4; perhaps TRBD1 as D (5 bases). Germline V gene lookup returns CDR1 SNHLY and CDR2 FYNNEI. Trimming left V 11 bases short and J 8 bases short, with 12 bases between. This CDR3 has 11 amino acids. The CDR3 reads CAGGVHEKLFF. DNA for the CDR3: TGTGCCGGGGGGGTGCACGAAAAACTGTTTTTT. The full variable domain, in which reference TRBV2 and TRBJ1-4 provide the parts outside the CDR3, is EPEVTQTPSHQVTQMGQEVILRCVPISNHLYFYWYRQILGQKVEFLVSFYNNEISEKSEIFDDQFSVERPDGSNFTLKIRSTKLEDSAMYFCAGGVHEKLFFGSGTQLSVL.

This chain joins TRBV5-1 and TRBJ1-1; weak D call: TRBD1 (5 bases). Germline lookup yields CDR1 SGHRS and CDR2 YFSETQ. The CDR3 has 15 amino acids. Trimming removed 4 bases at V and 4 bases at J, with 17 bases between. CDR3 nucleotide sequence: TGCGCCAGCAGCGACTCATCAGGGTTAGCCACTGAAGCTTTCTTT. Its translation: CASSDSSGLATEAFF.

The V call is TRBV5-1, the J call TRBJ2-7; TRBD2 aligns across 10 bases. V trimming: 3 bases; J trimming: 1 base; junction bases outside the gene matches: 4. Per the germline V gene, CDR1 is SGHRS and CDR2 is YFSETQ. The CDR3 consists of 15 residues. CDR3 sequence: CASSSLAGASYEQYF. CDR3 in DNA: TGCGCCAGCAGCTCCCTAGCGGGAGCGTCCTACGAGCAGTACTTC.

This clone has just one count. In nucleotides, the CDR3 is TGTGCCAGCAGCTTCCGCCTAAGCGGGAGGCAGGCAGATACGCAGTATTTT. It encodes CASSFRLSGRQADTQYF. The chain links TRBV5-6 to TRBJ2-3; 9 nucleotides agree with TRBD2. The CDR3 consists of 17 residues. V shed 2 bases, J shed 4 bases, and the junction held 11 bases outside the gene matches. Per the germline V gene, CDR1 is SGHDT and CDR2 is YYEEEE.

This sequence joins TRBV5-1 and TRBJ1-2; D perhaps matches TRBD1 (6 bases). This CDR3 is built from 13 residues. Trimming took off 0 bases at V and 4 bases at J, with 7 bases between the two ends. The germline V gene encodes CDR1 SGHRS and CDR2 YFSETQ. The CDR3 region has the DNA TGCGCCAGCAGCTTGGGGACAGTCTATGGCTACACCTTC. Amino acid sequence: CASSLGTVYGYTF.

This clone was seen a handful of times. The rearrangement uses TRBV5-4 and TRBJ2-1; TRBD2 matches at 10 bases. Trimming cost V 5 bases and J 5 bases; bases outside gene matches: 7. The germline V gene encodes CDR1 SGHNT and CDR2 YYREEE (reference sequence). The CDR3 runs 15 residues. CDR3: CASSSSGRTHNEQFF. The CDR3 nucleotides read TGTGCCAGCAGTTCTAGCGGGAGAACACACAATGAGCAGTTCTTC.

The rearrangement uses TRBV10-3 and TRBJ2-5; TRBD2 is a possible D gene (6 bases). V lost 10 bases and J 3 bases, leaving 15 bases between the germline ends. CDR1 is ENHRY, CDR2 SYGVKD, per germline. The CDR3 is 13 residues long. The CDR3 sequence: CANRGRLEETQYF. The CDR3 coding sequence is TGTGCCAACCGGGGGAGGTTGGAAGAGACCCAGTACTTC.

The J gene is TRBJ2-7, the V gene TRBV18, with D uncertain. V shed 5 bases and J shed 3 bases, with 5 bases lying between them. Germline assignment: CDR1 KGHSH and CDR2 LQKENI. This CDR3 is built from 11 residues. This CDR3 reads CASSFNYEQYF. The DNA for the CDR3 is TGTGCCAGCTCATTCAACTACGAGCAGTACTTC.

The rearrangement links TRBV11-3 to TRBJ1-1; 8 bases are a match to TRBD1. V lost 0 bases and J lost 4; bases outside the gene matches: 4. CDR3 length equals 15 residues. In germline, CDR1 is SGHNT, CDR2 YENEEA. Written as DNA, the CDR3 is TGTGCCAGCAGCTTAGAGGCAGGGGGCATCACTGAAGCTTTCTTT. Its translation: CASSLEAGGITEAFF. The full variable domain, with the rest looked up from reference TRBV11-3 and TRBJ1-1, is EAGVVQSPRYKIIEKKQPVAFWCNPISGHNTLYWYLQNLGQGPELLIRYENEEAVDDSQLPKDRFSAERLKGVDSTLKIQPAELGDSAVYLCASSLEAGGITEAFFGQGTRLTVV.

The CDR3 region is CASTLRNRGAGEAFF. As DNA, the CDR3 is TGCGCCAGCACCCTTAGAAACCGGGGTGCCGGTGAAGCTTTCTTT. The gene calls are TRBV4-3 and TRBJ1-1; no clear D. The germline CDR1 and CDR2 sequences are LGHNA and YSLEER. This CDR3 is 15 amino acids long. The V gene lost 7 bases and the J gene lost 7 bases, with 22 bases spanning the gap.

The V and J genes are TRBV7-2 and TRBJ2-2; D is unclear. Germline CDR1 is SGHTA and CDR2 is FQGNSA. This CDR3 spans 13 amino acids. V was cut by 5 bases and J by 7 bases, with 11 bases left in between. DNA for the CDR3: TGTGCCAGCAGCCACTACGATGGCGGGGAGCTGTTTTTT. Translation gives CASSHYDGGELFF.

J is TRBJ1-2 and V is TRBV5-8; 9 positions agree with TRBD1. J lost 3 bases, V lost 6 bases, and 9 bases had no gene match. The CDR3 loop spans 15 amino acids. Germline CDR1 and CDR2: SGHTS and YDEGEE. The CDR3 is CASTPLRTGDYGYTF. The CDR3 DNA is TGTGCCAGCACCCCATTAAGGACAGGGGACTATGGCTACACCTTC.

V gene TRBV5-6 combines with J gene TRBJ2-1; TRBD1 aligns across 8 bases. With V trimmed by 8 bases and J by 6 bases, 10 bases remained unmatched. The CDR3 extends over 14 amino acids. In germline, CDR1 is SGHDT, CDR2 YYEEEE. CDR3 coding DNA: TGTGCCAGTACCGGGACAGGATACGGCAATGAGCAGTTCTTC. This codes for CASTGTGYGNEQFF. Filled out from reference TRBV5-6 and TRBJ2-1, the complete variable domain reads DAGVTQSPTHLIKTRGQQVTLRCSPKSGHDTVSWYQQALGQGPQFIFQYYEEEERQRGNFPDRFSGHQFPNYSSELNVNALLLGDSALYLCASTGTGYGNEQFFGPGTRLTVL.

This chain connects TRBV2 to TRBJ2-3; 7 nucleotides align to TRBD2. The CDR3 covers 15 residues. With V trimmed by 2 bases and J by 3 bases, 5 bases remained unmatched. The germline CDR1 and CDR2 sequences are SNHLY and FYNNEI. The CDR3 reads CASSEWRESTDTQYF. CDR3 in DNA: TGTGCCAGCAGTGAATGGCGGGAGTCGACAGATACGCAGTATTTT.